The 30 T cell receptor beta chains below were found in one sample sequenced in a study of T cell responses to AZD1222 COVID-19 vaccine. Sequencing was performed with immunoSEQ multiplex PCR; in TCRdb, only in-frame clones are kept and a portion is missing. The profile shows 150,000 to 200,000 clones, under 95% of them singletons. The sample in question was peripheral blood, obtained 28 days after the second AZD1222 dose. These receptors were taken from an adult who received the AZD1222 COVID-19 vaccine.

This rearrangement joins TRBV12-3 or TRBV12-4 to TRBJ2-2; D is ambiguous. V shed 5 bases and J shed 3 bases, with 7 bases lying between them. This CDR3 spans 13 amino acids. CDR3: CASSLRDTGELFF. CDR3 nucleotide sequence: TGTGCCAGCAGTCTCCGGGACACCGGGGAGCTGTTTTTT.

The genes are TRBV30 and TRBJ2-7; 7 bases align to TRBD1. The germline gives CDR1 GTSNPN, CDR2 SVGIG (reference sequence). Unmatched junction bases numbered 3, after V lost 4 bases and J lost 0 bases. The CDR3 has 13 residues. The CDR3, as DNA: TGTGCCTGGAACCCAGGGGGCTCCTACGAGCAGTACTTC. Encoded protein: CAWNPGGSYEQYF.

This chain uses TRBV2 with TRBJ1-6, with TRBD1 matching over 7 bases. Germline values: CDR1 SNHLY, CDR2 FYNNEI. This CDR3 region has 16 residues. The V gene end was trimmed by 5 bases and the J gene end by 0 bases; junction bases not matched to a gene: 4. As DNA, the CDR3 is TGTGCCAGCAGTTGGGCAGGGGGCTCCTATAATTCACCCCTCCACTTT. Translated, it gives CASSWAGGSYNSPLHF.

About this clone: This sample also contains other DNA sequences that code for the same CDR3. The chain uses TRBV18 and TRBJ2-5; no firm D call. CDR3 size: 14 residues. Per the germline V gene, CDR1 is KGHSH and CDR2 is LQKENI. Trimming took off 3 bases at V and 2 bases at J, with 10 bases between the two ends. The CDR3 sequence: CASSPPGLQETQYF. DNA of the CDR3: TGTGCCAGCTCACCCCCAGGCTTACAAGAGACCCAGTACTTC.

This rearrangement joins TRBV10-3 to TRBJ1-1, with D perhaps matching TRBD1 (5 bases). Germline V gene lookup returns CDR1 ENHRY and CDR2 SYGVKD. Trimming pared 10 bases from V and 1 base from J, leaving 13 bases between. The CDR3 covers 13 residues. Here the CDR3 reads CATGTVANTEAFF. The CDR3 DNA follows: TGTGCCACAGGGACGGTGGCGAACACTGAAGCTTTCTTT.

The rearrangement links TRBV10-3 to TRBJ2-1; possibly TRBD2 for D (6 bases). Trimming stripped 3 bases from V and 9 bases from J, with 12 bases between. The CDR3 extends over 13 amino acids. Germline V gene lookup returns CDR1 ENHRY and CDR2 SYGVKD. CDR3 bases: TGTGCCATCAGTGATGGTATAGCGGTTGAGCAGTTCTTC. Its translation is CAISDGIAVEQFF.

The V and J genes are TRBV11-3 and TRBJ2-5; D is perhaps TRBD2 (5 bases). Germline V lookup: CDR1 SGHNT, CDR2 YENEEA. V was shortened by 0 bases and J by 3 bases, with 14 bases between the two germline ends. The CDR3 consists of 16 residues. CDR3 region: CASSLEFLRGKETQYF. The DNA of the CDR3 is TGTGCCAGCAGCTTAGAGTTTTTGCGAGGGAAAGAGACCCAGTACTTC.

The genes are TRBV5-1 and TRBJ2-7; possibly TRBD1 for D (5 bases). V gave up 4 bases and J gave up 2 bases, with 25 bases separating them. Germline V gene lookup returns CDR1 SGHRS and CDR2 YFSETQ. CDR3 length: 18 residues. The CDR3 region is CASSLGDFQGISTYEQYF. The CDR3 DNA is TGCGCCAGCAGCCTGGGCGATTTTCAGGGAATCTCGACCTACGAGCAGTACTTC. Full variable domain (outside the CDR3, taken from reference TRBV5-1 and TRBJ2-7): KAGVTQTPRYLIKTRGQQVTLSCSPISGHRSVSWYQQTPGQGLQFLFEYFSETQRNKGNFPGRFSGRQFSNSRSEMNVSTLELGDSALYLCASSLGDFQGISTYEQYFGPGTRLTVT.

A single count supports this clone. V usage is TRBV27 and J usage is TRBJ2-1; TRBD2 might be the D (6 bases). Trimming removed 1 base from V and 7 bases from J, with 11 bases in between. The V gene's germline CDR1 is MNHEY and CDR2 SMNVEV (reference sequence). This CDR3 has 14 residues. The CDR3: CASSLYGTSNEQFF. The CDR3, as DNA: TGTGCCAGCAGTTTATATGGGACTTCTAATGAGCAGTTCTTC.

This chain joins TRBV13 and TRBJ1-3; D gene uncertain. Trimming cost V 3 bases and J 0 bases, with 6 bases left between them. The CDR3 has 14 amino acids. Germline V gene sequence: CDR1 PRHDT, CDR2 FYEKMQ (reference sequence). The chain's CDR3 is CASSFRTSGNTIYF. The CDR3 nucleotides read TGTGCCAGCAGCTTTCGGACCTCTGGAAACACCATATATTTT.

The genes are TRBV3-1 (or the pseudogene TRBV3-2) and TRBJ2-7; the match to TRBD2 covers 7 bases. This CDR3 has 14 amino acids. CDR1 is LGHDT, CDR2 YNNKEL, per germline (reference sequence). Trimming took 7 bases from V and 0 from J; bases not matched to a gene: 6. CDR3 sequence (DNA): TGTGCCAGCACCCCTAGCGGTAGCTCCTACGAGCAGTACTTC. Protein sequence: CASTPSGSSYEQYF.

The J gene is TRBJ1-1, the V gene TRBV19; D not resolved. Trimming took off 3 bases at V and 0 bases at J, with 5 bases between the two ends. The germline gives CDR1 LNHDA, CDR2 SQIVND (reference sequence). This CDR3 has 13 residues. The DNA of the CDR3 is TGTGCCAGTAGTATTCAGCTGAACACTGAAGCTTTCTTT. It codes for CASSIQLNTEAFF. The full variable domain, in which reference TRBV19 and TRBJ1-1 provide the parts outside the CDR3, is DGGITQSPKYLFRKEGQNVTLSCEQNLNHDAMYWYRQDPGQGLRLIYYSQIVNDFQKGDIAEGYSVSREKKESFPLTVTSAQKNPTAFYLCASSIQLNTEAFFGQGTRLTVV.

The chain carries TRBV19 and TRBJ1-4, with D tentatively TRBD1 (5 bases). The CDR3 is made up of 13 amino acids. The V end lost 6 bases, the J end lost 8 bases, and 13 bases lay between the germline ends. The germline V gene has CDR1 LNHDA and CDR2 SQIVND (reference sequence). The CDR3 DNA sequence: TGTGCCAGTAGGGACATTACTCGCGAAAAACTGTTTTTT. Protein product: CASRDITREKLFF.

This chain links TRBV9 with TRBJ1-2; tentatively, D is TRBD1 (5 bases). CDR1 and CDR2 from the germline V gene are SGDLS and YYNGEE. The V end lost 0 bases, the J end lost 8 bases, and 11 bases lay between the germline ends. CDR3 size: 13 residues. CDR3 in DNA: TGTGCCAGCAGCGTAGAGGGGCAGGAAGGCTACACCTTC. Encoded protein: CASSVEGQEGYTF.

V gene TRBV28 combines with J gene TRBJ2-1; 8 bases are shared with TRBD2. The CDR3 is made up of 15 amino acids. Germline V gene lookup returns CDR1 MDHEN and CDR2 SYDVKM. Trimming took 4 bases from V and 4 from J; bases not matched to a gene: 6. CDR3 protein: CASSSPGTSYNEQFF. The CDR3, as DNA: TGTGCCAGCAGTTCACCCGGGACTAGTTACAATGAGCAGTTCTTC.

J is TRBJ1-1 and V is TRBV2; 7 nucleotides agree with TRBD1. This CDR3 is built from 15 residues. V dropped 6 bases and J dropped 7; count of bases not matched to a gene: 14. Per the germline V gene, CDR1 is SNHLY and CDR2 is FYNNEI. The CDR3 bases are TGTGCCAGCAGCCCACTACAGGGGTACGAAAATGAAGCTTTCTTT. Translation: CASSPLQGYENEAFF.

The CDR3 loop reads CASSVTGTGVETQYF. The CDR3 DNA reads TGTGCCAGTAGTGTAACCGGGACAGGGGTCGAGACCCAGTACTTC. The rearrangement links TRBV19 to TRBJ2-5, with 10 nucleotides matching TRBD1. The ends lost 5 bases at V and 5 bases at J; junction bases unmatched: 8. Germline lookup yields CDR1 LNHDA and CDR2 SQIVND (reference sequence). CDR3 size: 15 residues.

This sequence joins TRBV11-2 and TRBJ2-7; D call uncertain. This CDR3 comprises 11 residues. Trimming pared 6 bases from V and 5 bases from J, leaving 8 bases between. Germline V lookup: CDR1 SGHAT, CDR2 FQNNGV. The CDR3 DNA reads TGTGCCAGCAGTTCCACCGACGAGCAGTACTTC. It is translated as CASSSTDEQYF.

This chain joins TRBV28 and TRBJ1-6; D is unresolved. CDR1 is MDHEN and CDR2 is SYDVKM in the germline V gene. The CDR3 covers 15 residues. Trimming cost V 5 bases and J 7 bases, with 15 bases left between them. This CDR3 is CASSPGPRQNSPLHF. CDR3 DNA: TGTGCCAGCAGTCCGGGCCCCAGGCAAAATTCACCCCTCCACTTT.

The chain is built from TRBV6-5 and TRBJ1-1; D is undetermined. Germline CDR1 MNHEY, CDR2 SVGAGI. V lost 5 bases, J lost 2 bases, and 9 bases lay in between. This CDR3 is built from 13 residues. CDR3 in DNA: TGTGCCAGCAGTCAGAGAGCAAACACTGAAGCTTTCTTT. Translating gives CASSQRANTEAFF.

This clone was found once. The chain joins TRBV30 to TRBJ2-7, with 7 bases aligning to TRBD2. Germline CDR1 reads GTSNPN; CDR2 reads SVGIG (reference sequence). J was trimmed by 0 bases and V by 4 bases; bases with no gene match: 3. The CDR3 totals 13 residues. This chain's CDR3 is CAWKREGSYEQYF. The CDR3 nucleotides read TGTGCCTGGAAAAGGGAGGGCTCCTACGAGCAGTACTTC.

The V and J genes are TRBV6-5 and TRBJ1-2, with D possibly being TRBD1 (5 bases). The CDR3 has 13 residues. Per the germline V gene, CDR1 is MNHEY and CDR2 is SVGAGI. Trimming took off 8 bases at V and 0 bases at J, with 10 bases between the two ends. CDR3 nucleotides: TGTGCCAGCGGCGTGGGGCCTAACTATGGCTACACCTTC. Translation: CASGVGPNYGYTF.

This chain's CDR3 is CASSRSGRANEQFF. The CDR3 region has the DNA TGCGCCAGCAGCCGTAGCGGGAGGGCTAATGAGCAGTTCTTC. The chain uses TRBV4-1 and TRBJ2-1, with 11 nucleotides matching TRBD2. J was trimmed by 7 bases and V by 4 bases; bases with no gene match: 3. The CDR3 contains 14 residues. Per the germline V gene, CDR1 is MGHRA and CDR2 is YSYEKL.

The chain employs TRBV28 and TRBJ2-7; 7 nucleotides align to TRBD2. The CDR3 contains 19 residues. From germline, CDR1 is MDHEN and CDR2 SYDVKM. Trimming cost V 4 bases and J 3 bases; bases outside gene matches: 21. The DNA for the CDR3 is TGTGCCAGCAGTTCCGGGGGGTTGGTGGGTCCCCCGATCCACTACGAGCAGTACTTC. Translated: CASSSGGLVGPPIHYEQYF.

This clone was seen only once. The chain's CDR3 is CASSLAGANYGYTF. The DNA of the CDR3 is TGTGCCAGCAGTTTGGCAGGGGCCAACTATGGCTACACCTTC. The chain combines TRBV28 with TRBJ1-2, with a possible D match to TRBD1 (6 bases). CDR3 length equals 14 residues. CDR1 and CDR2 from the germline V gene are MDHEN and SYDVKM. V was pared by 3 bases and J by 2 bases, with 10 bases between.

This chain joins TRBV28 and TRBJ1-2, with D hard to call. Germline V gives CDR1 MDHEN, CDR2 SYDVKM. This CDR3 is 14 amino acids long. The V end was cut by 5 bases, the J end by 2 bases, with 12 bases between. CDR3 DNA: TGTGCCAGCAGTCGGACCGACTGGAACTATGGCTACACCTTC. The encoded protein is CASSRTDWNYGYTF.

This rearrangement joins TRBV7-2 to TRBJ2-1; weak D call: TRBD1 (6 bases). There are 13 residues in the CDR3. Germline V gives CDR1 SGHTA, CDR2 FQGNSA. V lost 5 bases and J lost 4, with 9 bases in between. CDR3 DNA: TGTGCCAGCAGCGGACAGAGGTACAATGAGCAGTTCTTC. Residues: CASSGQRYNEQFF.

The V call is TRBV5-8, the J call TRBJ2-2, with a weak D call TRBD1 (6 bases). The CDR3 covers 15 residues. CDR1 is SGHTS and CDR2 is YDEGEE in the germline V gene. The ends were cut back, 1 base at V and 2 bases at J, with 9 bases in the middle. The CDR3 DNA sequence: TGTGCCAGCAGCTTGTGGGGGCATAACACCGGGGAGCTGTTTTTT. It encodes CASSLWGHNTGELFF.

The rearrangement uses TRBV7-2 and TRBJ2-7, with TRBD2 matching 9 bases. Germline V lookup: CDR1 SGHTA, CDR2 FQGNSA. V trimming: 4 bases; J trimming: 4 bases; junction bases outside the gene matches: 14. This CDR3 region has 17 residues. CDR3 DNA: TGTGCCAGCAGCTCCGATGCGTGGGCGGGAGGGCAGTACGAGCAGTACTTC. Translated, it gives CASSSDAWAGGQYEQYF.

The J gene is TRBJ2-5, the V gene TRBV15; D may be TRBD1 (5 bases). V shed 0 bases and J shed 3 bases, with 11 bases lying between them. CDR3 length: 15 residues. Germline CDR1 LNHNV, CDR2 YYDKDF (reference sequence). The CDR3 here is CATSRDPGPEETQYF. CDR3 bases: TGTGCCACCAGCAGAGACCCAGGGCCGGAAGAGACCCAGTACTTC.